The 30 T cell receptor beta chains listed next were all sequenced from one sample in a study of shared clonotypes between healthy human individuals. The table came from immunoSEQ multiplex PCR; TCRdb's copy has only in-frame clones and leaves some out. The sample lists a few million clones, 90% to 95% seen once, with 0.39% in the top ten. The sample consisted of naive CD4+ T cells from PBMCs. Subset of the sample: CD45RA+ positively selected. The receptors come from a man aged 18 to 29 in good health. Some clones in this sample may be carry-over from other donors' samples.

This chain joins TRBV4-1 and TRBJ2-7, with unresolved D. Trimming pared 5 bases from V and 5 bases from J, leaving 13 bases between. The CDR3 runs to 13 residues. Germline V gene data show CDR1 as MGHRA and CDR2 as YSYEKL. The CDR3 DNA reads TGCGCCAGCAGCTCCCTAAGCTTTCACGAGCAGTACTTC. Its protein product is CASSSLSFHEQYF.

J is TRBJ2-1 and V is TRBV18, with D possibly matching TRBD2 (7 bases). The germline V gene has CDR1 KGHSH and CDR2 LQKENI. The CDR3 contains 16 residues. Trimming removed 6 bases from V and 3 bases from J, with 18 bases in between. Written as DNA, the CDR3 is TGTGCCAGCTCCCTAAGGGGGGGAAGCGACTACAATGAGCAGTTCTTC. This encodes CASSLRGGSDYNEQFF.

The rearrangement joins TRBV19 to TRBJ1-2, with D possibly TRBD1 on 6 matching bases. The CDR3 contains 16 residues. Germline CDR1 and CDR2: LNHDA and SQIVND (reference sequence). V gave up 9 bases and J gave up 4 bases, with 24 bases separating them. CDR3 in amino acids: CASRDTGYPRGYGYTF. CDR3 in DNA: TGTGCCAGCCGGGACACTGGCTACCCACGGGGCTATGGCTACACCTTC. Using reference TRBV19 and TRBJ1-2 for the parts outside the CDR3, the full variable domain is DGGITQSPKYLFRKEGQNVTLSCEQNLNHDAMYWYRQDPGQGLRLIYYSQIVNDFQKGDIAEGYSVSREKKESFPLTVTSAQKNPTAFYLCASRDTGYPRGYGYTFGSGTRLTVV.

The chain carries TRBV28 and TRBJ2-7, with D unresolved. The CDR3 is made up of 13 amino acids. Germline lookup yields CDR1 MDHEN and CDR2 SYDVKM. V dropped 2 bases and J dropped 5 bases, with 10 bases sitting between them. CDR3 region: CASSLGDPDEQYF. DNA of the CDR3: TGTGCCAGCAGTTTAGGAGACCCGGACGAGCAGTACTTC.

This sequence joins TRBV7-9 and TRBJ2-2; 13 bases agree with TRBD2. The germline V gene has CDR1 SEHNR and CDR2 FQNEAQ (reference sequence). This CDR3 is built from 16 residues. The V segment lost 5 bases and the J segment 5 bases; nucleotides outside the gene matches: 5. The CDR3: CASSLLAGGRTGELFF. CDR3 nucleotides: TGTGCCAGCAGCCTACTAGCGGGAGGGCGGACCGGGGAGCTGTTTTTT.

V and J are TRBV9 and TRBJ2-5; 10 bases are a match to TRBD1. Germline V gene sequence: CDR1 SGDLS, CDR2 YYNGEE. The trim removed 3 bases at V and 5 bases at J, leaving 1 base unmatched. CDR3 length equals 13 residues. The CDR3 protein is CASSGGQGETQYF. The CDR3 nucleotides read TGTGCCAGCAGCGGGGGACAGGGGGAGACCCAGTACTTC.

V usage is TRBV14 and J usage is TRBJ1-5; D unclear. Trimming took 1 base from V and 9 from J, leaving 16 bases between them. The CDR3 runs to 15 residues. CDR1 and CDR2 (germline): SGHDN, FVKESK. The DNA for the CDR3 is TGTGCCAGCAGCCAAGGTCCCACCCCCTTGGGGCCCCAGCATTTT. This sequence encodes CASSQGPTPLGPQHF.

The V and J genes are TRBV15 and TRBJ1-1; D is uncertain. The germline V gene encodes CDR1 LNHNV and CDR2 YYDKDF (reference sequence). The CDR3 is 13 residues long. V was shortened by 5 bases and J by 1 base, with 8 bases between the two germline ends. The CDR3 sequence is CATSPDRNTEAFF. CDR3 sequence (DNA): TGTGCCACCAGCCCAGATCGGAACACTGAAGCTTTCTTT.

The CDR3 spells CASSLLVAGPNTEAFF. For the CDR3, the DNA is TGCGCCAGCAGCTTGCTGGTGGCAGGCCCGAACACTGAAGCTTTCTTT. The chain combines TRBV5-1 with TRBJ1-1; no clear D gene. The V gene's germline CDR1 is SGHRS and CDR2 YFSETQ. This CDR3 spans 16 amino acids. V lost 1 base and J 1 base, leaving 14 bases between the germline ends.

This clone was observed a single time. CDR3 nucleotide sequence: TGTGCCAGCAGCTTAGGGGGTCACAGGGGCTACAATGAGCAGTTCTTC. Its translation is CASSLGGHRGYNEQFF. This chain links TRBV11-2 with TRBJ2-1; 7 nucleotides match TRBD1. The V segment lost 1 base and the J segment 3 bases; nucleotides outside the gene matches: 6. This CDR3 has 16 residues. Germline CDR1 is SGHAT and CDR2 is FQNNGV.

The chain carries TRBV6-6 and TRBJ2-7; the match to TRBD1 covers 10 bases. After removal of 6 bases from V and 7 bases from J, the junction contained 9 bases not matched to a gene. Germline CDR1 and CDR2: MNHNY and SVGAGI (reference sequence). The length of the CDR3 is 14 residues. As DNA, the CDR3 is TGTGCCAGCAGGACCGACAGGGGGCTAGGAGAGCAGTACTTC. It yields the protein CASRTDRGLGEQYF.

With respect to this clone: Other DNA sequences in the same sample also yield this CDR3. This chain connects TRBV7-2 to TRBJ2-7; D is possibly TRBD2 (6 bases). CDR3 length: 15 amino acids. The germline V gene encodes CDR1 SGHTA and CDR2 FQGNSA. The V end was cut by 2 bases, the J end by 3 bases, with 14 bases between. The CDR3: CASSLSGLPDYEQYF. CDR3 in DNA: TGTGCCAGCAGCTTAAGCGGACTACCCGACTACGAGCAGTACTTC.

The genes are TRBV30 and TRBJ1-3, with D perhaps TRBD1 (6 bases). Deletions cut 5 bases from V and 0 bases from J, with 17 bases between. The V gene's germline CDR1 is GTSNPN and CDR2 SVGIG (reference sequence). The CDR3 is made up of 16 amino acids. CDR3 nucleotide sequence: TGTGCCTGGGCCCAGGACAGCCCAATCTCTGGAAACACCATATATTTT. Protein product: CAWAQDSPISGNTIYF.

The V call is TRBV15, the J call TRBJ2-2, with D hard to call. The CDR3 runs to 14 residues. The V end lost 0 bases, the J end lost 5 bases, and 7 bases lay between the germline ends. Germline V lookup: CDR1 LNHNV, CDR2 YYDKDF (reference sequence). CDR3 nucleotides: TGTGCCACCAGCAGAGATCCTCAGACCGGGGAGCTGTTTTTT. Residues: CATSRDPQTGELFF. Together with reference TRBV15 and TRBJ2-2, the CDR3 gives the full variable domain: DAMVIQNPRYQVTQFGKPVTLSCSQTLNHNVMYWYQQKSSQAPKLLFHYYDKDFNNEADTPDNFQSRRPNTSFCFLDIRSPGLGDTAMYLCATSRDPQTGELFFGEGSRLTVL.

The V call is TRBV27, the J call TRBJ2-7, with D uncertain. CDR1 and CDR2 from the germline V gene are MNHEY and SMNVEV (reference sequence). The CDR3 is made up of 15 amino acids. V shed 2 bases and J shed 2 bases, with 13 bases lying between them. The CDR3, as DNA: TGTGCCAGCAGTTTAAAAAGGCCCCAGGCCTACGAGCAGTACTTC. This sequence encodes CASSLKRPQAYEQYF.

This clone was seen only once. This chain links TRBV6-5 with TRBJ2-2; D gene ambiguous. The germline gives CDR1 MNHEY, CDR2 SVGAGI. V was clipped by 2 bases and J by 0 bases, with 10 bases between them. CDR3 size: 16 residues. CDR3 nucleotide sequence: TGTGCCAGCAGTTACCGGTGGCAGTCGAACACCGGGGAGCTGTTTTTT. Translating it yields CASSYRWQSNTGELFF.

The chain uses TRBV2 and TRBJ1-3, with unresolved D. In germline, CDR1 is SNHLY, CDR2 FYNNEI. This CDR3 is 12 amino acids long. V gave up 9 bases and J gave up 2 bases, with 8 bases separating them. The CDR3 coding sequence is TGTGCCAGTCTCTCTGCTGGAAACACCATATATTTT. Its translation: CASLSAGNTIYF.

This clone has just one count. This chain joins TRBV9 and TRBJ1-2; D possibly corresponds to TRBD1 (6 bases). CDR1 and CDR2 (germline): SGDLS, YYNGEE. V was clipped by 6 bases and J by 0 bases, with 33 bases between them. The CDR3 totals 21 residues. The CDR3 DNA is TGTGCCAGCACCCGCTACAGGGAAATCTTATCGCCGGATAATGCTAACTATGGCTACACCTTC. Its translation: CASTRYREILSPDNANYGYTF.

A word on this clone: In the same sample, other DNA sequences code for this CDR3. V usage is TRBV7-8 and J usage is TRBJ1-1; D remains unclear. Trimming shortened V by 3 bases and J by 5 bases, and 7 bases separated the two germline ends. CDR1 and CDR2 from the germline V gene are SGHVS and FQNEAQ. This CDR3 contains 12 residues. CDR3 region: CASSFARTEAFF. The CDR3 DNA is TGTGCCAGCAGCTTCGCCCGGACTGAAGCTTTCTTT.

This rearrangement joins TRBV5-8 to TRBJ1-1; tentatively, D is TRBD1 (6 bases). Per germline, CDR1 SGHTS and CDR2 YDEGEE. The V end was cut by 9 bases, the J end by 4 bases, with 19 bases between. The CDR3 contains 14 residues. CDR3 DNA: TGTGCCAACCATCTCCCACAGGGCCGCACTGAAGCTTTCTTT. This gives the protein CANHLPQGRTEAFF.

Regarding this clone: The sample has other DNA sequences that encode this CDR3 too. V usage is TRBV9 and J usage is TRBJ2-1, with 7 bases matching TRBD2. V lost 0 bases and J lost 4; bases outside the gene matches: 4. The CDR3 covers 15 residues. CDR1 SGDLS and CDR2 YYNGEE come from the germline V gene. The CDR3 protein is CASSVAAGEYNEQFF. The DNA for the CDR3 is TGTGCCAGCAGCGTAGCGGCGGGGGAATACAATGAGCAGTTCTTC.

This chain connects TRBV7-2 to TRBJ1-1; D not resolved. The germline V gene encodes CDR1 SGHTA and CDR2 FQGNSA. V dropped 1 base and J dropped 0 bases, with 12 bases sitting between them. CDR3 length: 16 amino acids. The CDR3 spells CASSLVPGRMNTEAFF. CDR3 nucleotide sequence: TGTGCCAGCAGCTTAGTCCCAGGCCGGATGAACACTGAAGCTTTCTTT.

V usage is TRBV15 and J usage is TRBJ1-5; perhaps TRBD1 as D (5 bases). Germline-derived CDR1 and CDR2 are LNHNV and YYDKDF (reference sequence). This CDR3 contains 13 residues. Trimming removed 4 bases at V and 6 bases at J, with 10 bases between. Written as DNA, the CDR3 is TGTGCCACCAGCAATGGGGGGGGTCAGCCCCAGCATTTT. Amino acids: CATSNGGGQPQHF.

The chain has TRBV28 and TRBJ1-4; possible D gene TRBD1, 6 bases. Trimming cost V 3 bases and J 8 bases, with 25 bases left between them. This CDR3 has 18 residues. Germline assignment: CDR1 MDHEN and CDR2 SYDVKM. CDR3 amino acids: CASSFGLWTESGSEKLFF. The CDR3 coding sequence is TGTGCCAGCAGTTTCGGACTTTGGACAGAGTCTGGTTCGGAAAAACTGTTTTTT. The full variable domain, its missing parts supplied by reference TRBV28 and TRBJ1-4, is DVKVTQSSRYLVKRTGEKVFLECVQDMDHENMFWYRQDPGLGLRLIYFSYDVKMKEKGDIPEGYSVSREKKERFSLILESASTNQTSMYLCASSFGLWTESGSEKLFFGSGTQLSVL.

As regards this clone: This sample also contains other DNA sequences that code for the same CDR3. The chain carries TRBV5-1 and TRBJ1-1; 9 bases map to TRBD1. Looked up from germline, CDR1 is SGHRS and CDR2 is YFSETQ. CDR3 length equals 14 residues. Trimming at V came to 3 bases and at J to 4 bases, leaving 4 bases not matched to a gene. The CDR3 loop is CASSSQGATTEAFF. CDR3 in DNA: TGCGCCAGCAGCTCACAGGGGGCTACCACTGAAGCTTTCTTT. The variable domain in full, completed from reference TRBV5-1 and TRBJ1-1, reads KAGVTQTPRYLIKTRGQQVTLSCSPISGHRSVSWYQQTPGQGLQFLFEYFSETQRNKGNFPGRFSGRQFSNSRSEMNVSTLELGDSALYLCASSSQGATTEAFFGQGTRLTVV.

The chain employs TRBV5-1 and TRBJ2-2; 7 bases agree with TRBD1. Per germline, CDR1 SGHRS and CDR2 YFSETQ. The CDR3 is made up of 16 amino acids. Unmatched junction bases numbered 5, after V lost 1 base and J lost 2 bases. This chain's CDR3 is CASSLTGTVNTGELFF. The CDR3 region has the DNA TGCGCCAGCAGCTTGACCGGGACAGTAAACACCGGGGAGCTGTTTTTT.

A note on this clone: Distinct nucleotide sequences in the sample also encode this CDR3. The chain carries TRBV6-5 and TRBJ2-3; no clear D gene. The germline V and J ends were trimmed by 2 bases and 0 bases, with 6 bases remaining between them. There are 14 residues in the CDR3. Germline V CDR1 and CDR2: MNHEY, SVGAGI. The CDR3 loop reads CASSYRLSTDTQYF. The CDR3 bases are TGTGCCAGCAGTTACAGATTGAGCACAGATACGCAGTATTTT.

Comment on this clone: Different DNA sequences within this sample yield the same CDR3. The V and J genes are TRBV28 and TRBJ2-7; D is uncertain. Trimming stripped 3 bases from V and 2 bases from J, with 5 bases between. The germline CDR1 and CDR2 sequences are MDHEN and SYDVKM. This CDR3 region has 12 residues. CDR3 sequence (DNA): TGTGCCAGCAGTTTGCCGACCTACGAGCAGTACTTC. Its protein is CASSLPTYEQYF.

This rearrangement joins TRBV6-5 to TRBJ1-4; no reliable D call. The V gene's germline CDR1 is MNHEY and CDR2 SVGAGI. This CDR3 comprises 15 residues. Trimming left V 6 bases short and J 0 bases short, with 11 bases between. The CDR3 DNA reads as TGTGCCAGCAGCCCGAAACGCGCAACTAATGAAAAACTGTTTTTT. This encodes CASSPKRATNEKLFF.

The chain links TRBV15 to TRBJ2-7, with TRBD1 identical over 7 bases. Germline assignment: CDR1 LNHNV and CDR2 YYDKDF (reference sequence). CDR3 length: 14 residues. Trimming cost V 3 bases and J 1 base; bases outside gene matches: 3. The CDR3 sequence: CATSSTGQSYEQYF. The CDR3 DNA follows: TGTGCCACCAGCAGTACGGGACAGTCCTACGAGCAGTACTTC.